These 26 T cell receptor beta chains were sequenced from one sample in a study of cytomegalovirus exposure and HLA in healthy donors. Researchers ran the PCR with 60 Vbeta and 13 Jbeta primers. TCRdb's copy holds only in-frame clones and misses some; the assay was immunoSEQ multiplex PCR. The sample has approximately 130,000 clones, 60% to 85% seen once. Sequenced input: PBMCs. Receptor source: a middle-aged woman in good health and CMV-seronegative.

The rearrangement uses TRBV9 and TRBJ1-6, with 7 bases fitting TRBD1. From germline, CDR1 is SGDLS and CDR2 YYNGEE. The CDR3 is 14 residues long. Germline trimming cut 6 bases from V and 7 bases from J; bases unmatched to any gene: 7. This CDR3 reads CASTFGTVNSPLHF. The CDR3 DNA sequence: TGTGCCAGCACCTTCGGGACAGTAAATTCACCCCTCCACTTT.

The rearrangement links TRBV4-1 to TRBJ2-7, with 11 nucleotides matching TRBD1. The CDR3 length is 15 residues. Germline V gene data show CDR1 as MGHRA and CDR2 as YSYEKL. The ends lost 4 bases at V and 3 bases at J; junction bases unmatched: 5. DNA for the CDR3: TGCGCCAGCAGCCCCGGGACAGGGGGTCTCTACGAGCAGTACTTC. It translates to CASSPGTGGLYEQYF.

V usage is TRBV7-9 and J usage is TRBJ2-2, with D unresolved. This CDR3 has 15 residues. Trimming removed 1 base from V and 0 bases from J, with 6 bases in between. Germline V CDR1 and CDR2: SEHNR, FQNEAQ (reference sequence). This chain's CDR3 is CASSLGAPNTGELFF. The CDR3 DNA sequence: TGTGCCAGCAGCTTAGGGGCCCCGAACACCGGGGAGCTGTTTTTT.

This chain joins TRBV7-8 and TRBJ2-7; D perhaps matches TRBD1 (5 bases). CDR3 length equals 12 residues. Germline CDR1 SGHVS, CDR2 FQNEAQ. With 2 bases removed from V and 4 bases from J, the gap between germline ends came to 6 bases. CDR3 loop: CASSLKGYEQYF. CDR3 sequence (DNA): TGTGCCAGCAGCTTAAAGGGGTACGAGCAGTACTTC. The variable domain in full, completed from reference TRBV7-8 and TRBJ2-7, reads GAGVSQSPRYKVAKRGQDVALRCDPISGHVSLFWYQQALGQGPEFLTYFQNEAQLDKSGLPSDRFFAERPEGSVSTLKIQRTQQEDSAVYLCASSLKGYEQYFGPGTRLTVT.

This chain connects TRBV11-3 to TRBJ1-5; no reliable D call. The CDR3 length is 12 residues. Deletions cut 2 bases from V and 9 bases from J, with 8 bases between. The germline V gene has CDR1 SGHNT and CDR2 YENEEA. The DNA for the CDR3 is TGTGCCAGCAGCTTATCGTCGGGGCCCCAGCATTTT. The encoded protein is CASSLSSGPQHF.

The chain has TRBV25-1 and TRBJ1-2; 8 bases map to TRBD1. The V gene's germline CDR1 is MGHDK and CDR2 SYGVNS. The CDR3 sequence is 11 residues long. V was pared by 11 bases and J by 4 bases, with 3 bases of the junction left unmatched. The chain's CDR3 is CAAGQGYGYTF. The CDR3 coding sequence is TGTGCCGCAGGACAGGGCTATGGCTACACCTTC.

The CDR3 nucleotides are TGTGCCAGCAGCTCCCTGCCGGGACAACTTAATTCACCCCTCCACTTT. Residues: CASSSLPGQLNSPLHF. This rearrangement joins TRBV5-6 to TRBJ1-6; a weak D match, TRBD1 (6 bases). The CDR3 consists of 16 residues. Deletions cut 3 bases from V and 6 bases from J, with 16 bases between. CDR1 and CDR2 from the germline V gene are SGHDT and YYEEEE. The entire variable domain, with the rest obtained from reference TRBV5-6 and TRBJ1-6, is as follows: DAGVTQSPTHLIKTRGQQVTLRCSPKSGHDTVSWYQQALGQGPQFIFQYYEEEERQRGNFPDRFSGHQFPNYSSELNVNALLLGDSALYLCASSSLPGQLNSPLHFGNGTRLTVT.

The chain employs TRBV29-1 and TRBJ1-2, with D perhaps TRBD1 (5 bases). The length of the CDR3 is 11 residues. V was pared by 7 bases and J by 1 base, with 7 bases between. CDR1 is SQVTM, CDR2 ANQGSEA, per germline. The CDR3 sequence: CSGQSNYGYTF. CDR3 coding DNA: TGCAGCGGACAGAGTAACTATGGCTACACCTTC.

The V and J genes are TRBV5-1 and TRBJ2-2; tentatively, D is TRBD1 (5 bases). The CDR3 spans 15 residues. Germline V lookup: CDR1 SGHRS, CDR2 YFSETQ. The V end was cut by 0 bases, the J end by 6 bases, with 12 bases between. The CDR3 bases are TGCGCCAGCAGCTTGGCCCAGGGTCGACCCGGGGAGCTGTTTTTT. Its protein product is CASSLAQGRPGELFF.

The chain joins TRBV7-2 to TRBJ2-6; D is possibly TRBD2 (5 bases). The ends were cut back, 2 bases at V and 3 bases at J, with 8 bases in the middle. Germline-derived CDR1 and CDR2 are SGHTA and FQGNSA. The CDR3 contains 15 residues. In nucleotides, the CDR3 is TGTGCCAGCAGCTTATCTGGGAGTGGGGCCAACGTCCTGACTTTC. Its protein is CASSLSGSGANVLTF.

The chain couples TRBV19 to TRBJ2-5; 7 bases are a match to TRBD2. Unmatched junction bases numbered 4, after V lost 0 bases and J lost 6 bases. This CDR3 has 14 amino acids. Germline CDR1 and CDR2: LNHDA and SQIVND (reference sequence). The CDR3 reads CASSIEGGGKTQYF. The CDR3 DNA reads TGTGCCAGTAGTATAGAGGGGGGGGGAAAGACCCAGTACTTC.

The CDR3: CASSEVAGIGGDKSGKLFF. For the CDR3, the DNA is TGTGCCAGCAGTGAAGTGGCAGGGATCGGTGGGGACAAAAGTGGAAAACTGTTTTTT. The chain is built from TRBV6-1 and TRBJ1-4; maybe TRBD1 (6 bases). The CDR3 runs to 19 residues. V lost 1 base and J lost 10, with 28 bases in between. Germline V gene lookup returns CDR1 MNHNS and CDR2 SASEGT.

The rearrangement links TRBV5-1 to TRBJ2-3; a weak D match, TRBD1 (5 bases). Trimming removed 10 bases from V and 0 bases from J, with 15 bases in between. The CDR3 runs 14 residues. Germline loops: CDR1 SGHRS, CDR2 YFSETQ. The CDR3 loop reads CAVRQSPSTDTQYF. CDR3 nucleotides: TGCGCCGTCCGACAGTCCCCTAGCACAGATACGCAGTATTTT.

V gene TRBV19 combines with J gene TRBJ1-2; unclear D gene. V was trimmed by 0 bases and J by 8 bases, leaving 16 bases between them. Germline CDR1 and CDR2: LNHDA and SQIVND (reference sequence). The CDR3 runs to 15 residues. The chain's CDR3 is CASSIDLSRGGGYTF. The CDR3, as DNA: TGTGCCAGTAGTATAGATCTATCCCGAGGTGGAGGCTACACCTTC.

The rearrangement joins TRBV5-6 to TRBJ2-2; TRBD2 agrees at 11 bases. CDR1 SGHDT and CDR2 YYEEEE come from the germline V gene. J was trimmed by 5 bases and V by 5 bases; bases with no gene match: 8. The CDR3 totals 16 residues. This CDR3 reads CASSLTGTSGTGELFF. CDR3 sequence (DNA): TGTGCCAGCAGTCTCACCGGGACTAGCGGAACCGGGGAGCTGTTTTTT.

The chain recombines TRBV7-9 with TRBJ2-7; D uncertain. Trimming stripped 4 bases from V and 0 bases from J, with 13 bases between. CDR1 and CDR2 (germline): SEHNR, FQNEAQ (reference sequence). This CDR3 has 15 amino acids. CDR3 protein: CASSSSGIYSYEQYF. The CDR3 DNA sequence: TGTGCCAGCAGCTCATCAGGAATATACTCCTACGAGCAGTACTTC.

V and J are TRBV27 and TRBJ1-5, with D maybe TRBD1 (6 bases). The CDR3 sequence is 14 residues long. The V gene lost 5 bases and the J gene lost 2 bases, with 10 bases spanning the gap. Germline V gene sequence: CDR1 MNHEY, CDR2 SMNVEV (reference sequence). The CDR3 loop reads CASSPRQGNQPQHF. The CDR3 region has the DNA TGTGCCAGCAGTCCAAGACAGGGCAATCAGCCCCAGCATTTT.

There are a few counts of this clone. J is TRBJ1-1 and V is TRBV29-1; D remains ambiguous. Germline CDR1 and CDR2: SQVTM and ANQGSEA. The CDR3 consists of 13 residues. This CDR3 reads CISYAREGTEAFF. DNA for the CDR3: TGCATCTCCTACGCTCGGGAAGGGACTGAAGCTTTCTTT.

The CDR3 protein is CASSGSGTGINQPQHF. CDR3 nucleotides: TGTGCCAGTAGTGGTTCCGGGACAGGGATTAATCAGCCCCAGCATTTT. The genes are TRBV19 and TRBJ1-5; 9 bases line up with TRBD1. CDR3 size: 16 residues. V was pared by 5 bases and J by 4 bases, with 9 bases of the junction left unmatched. The germline CDR1 and CDR2 sequences are LNHDA and SQIVND (reference sequence).

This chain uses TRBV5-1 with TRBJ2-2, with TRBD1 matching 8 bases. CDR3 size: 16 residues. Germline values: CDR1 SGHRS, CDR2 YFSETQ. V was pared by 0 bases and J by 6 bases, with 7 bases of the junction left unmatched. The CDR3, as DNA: TGCGCCAGCAGCTTGGCTAAGACAGGGGCGGCCGGGGAGCTGTTTTTT. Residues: CASSLAKTGAAGELFF. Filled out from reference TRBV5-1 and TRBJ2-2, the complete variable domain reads KAGVTQTPRYLIKTRGQQVTLSCSPISGHRSVSWYQQTPGQGLQFLFEYFSETQRNKGNFPGRFSGRQFSNSRSEMNVSTLELGDSALYLCASSLAKTGAAGELFFGEGSRLTVL.

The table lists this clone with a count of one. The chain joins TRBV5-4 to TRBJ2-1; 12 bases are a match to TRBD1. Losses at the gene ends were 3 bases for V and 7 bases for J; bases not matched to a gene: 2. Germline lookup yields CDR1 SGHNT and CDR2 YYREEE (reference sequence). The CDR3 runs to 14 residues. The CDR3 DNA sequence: TGTGCCAGCAGCTGGGACAGGGGGCGTAATGAGCAGTTCTTC. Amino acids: CASSWDRGRNEQFF.

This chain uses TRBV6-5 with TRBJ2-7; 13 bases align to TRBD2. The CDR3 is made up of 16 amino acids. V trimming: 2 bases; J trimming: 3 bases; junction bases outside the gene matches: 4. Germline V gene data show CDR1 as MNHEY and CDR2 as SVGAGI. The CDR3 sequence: CASSYRLAGGYYEQYF. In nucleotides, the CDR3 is TGTGCCAGCAGTTACAGACTAGCGGGGGGCTACTACGAGCAGTACTTC.

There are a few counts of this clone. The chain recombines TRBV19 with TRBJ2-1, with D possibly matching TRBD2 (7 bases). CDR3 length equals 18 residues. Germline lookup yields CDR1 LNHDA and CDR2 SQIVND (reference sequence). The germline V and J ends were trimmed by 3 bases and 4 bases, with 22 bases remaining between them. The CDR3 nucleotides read TGTGCCAGTAGTATTAAGTTGGGGGCGGGGGCCCAATACAATGAGCAGTTCTTC. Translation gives CASSIKLGAGAQYNEQFF.

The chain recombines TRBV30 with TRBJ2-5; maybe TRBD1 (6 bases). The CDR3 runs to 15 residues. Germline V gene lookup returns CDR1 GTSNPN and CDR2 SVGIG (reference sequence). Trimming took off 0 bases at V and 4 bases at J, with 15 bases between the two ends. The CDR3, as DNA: TGTGCCTGGAGTGTACATTCAGGGGATAGAGAGACCCAGTACTTC. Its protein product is CAWSVHSGDRETQYF.

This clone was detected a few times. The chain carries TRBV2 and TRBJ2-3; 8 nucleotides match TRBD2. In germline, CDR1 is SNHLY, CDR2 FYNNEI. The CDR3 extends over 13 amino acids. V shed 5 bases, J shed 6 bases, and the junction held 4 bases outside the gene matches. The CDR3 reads CASSRGGGDTQYF. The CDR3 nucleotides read TGTGCCAGCAGTCGGGGGGGCGGGGATACGCAGTATTTT.

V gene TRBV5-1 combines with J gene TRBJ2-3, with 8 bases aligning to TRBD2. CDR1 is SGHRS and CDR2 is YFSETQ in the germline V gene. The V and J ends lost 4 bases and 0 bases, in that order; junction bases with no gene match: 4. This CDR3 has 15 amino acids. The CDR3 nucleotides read TGCGCCAGCAGCACAGAGCGGGGGAGCACAGATACGCAGTATTTT. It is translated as CASSTERGSTDTQYF. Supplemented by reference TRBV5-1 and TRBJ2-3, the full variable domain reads KAGVTQTPRYLIKTRGQQVTLSCSPISGHRSVSWYQQTPGQGLQFLFEYFSETQRNKGNFPGRFSGRQFSNSRSEMNVSTLELGDSALYLCASSTERGSTDTQYFGPGTRLTVL.